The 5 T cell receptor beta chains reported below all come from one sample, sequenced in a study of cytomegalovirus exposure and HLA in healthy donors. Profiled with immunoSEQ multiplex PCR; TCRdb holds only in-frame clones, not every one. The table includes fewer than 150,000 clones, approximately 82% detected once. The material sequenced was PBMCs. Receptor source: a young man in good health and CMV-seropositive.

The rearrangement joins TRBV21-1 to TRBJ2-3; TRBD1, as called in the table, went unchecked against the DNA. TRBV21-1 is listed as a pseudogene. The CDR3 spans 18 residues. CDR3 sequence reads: CASSLRGAEPCATDTQYF. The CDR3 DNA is TGTGCCAGCAGCCTTCGTGGGGCCGAACCCTGCGCCACAGATACGCAGTATTTT.

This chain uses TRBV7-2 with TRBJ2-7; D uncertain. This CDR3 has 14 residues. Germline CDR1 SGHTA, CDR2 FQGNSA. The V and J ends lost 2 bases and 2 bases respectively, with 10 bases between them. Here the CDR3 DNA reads TGTGCCAGCAGCTTAATACGCGGAACCTACGAGCAGTACTTC. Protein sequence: CASSLIRGTYEQYF. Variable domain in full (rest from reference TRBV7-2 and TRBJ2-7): GAGVSQSPSNKVTEKGKDVELRCDPISGHTALYWYRQSLGQGLEFLIYFQGNSAPDKSGLPSDRFSAERTGGSVSTLTIQRTQQEDSAVYLCASSLIRGTYEQYFGPGTRLTVT.

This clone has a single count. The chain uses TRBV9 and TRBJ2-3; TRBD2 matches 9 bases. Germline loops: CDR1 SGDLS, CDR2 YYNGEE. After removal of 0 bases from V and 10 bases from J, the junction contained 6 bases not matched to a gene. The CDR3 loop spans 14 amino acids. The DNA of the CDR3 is TGTGCCAGCAGCGTAGTGGGCGGGGGGGGAGCGCAGTATTTT. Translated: CASSVVGGGGAQYF.

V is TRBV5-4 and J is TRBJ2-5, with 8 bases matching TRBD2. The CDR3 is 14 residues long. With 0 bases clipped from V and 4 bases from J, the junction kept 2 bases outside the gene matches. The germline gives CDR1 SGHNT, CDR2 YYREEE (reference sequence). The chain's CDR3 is CASSLGREVETQYF. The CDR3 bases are TGTGCCAGCAGCTTGGGGCGGGAGGTAGAGACCCAGTACTTC.

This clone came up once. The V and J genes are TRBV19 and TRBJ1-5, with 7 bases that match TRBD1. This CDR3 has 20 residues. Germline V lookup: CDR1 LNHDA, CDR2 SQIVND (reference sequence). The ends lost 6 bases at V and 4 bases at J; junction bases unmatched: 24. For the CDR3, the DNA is TGTGCCAGTAGGAAGAGGGTGCGACAGGGACCTTTGGAGCGGAATCAGCCCCAGCATTTT. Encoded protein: CASRKRVRQGPLERNQPQHF.